This TCR beta chain is from a study of T cell responses to AZD1222 COVID-19 vaccine. General study findings and limits: Donor demographics were predominantly white British with a female majority; clonal diversity may be underestimated.

As regards this clone: Antigen specificity is unknown.

Only in-frame clones appear in the TCRdb table, and some are missing; sequencing was by immunoSEQ multiplex PCR. The repertoire holds more than 50,000 clones, with approximately 90% as singletons. The clonotype originates from an adult in good health. The sample in question was peripheral blood, obtained on day 0 of AZD1222 vaccination.

CDR3 sequence reads: CASSESGTGATDTQYF. CDR3 nucleotides: TGCGCCAGCAGTGAGTCGGGGACAGGGGCGACAGATACGCAGTATTTT. This sequence joins TRBV10-1 and TRBJ2-3; 10 bases line up with TRBD1. Per the germline V gene, CDR1 is WNHNN and CDR2 is SYGVQD (reference sequence). This CDR3 region has 16 residues. The ends lost 0 bases at V and 3 bases at J; junction bases unmatched: 3.